This TCR beta chain was found in a study of response to subunit inactivated influenza vaccine. Germline CDR1 reads LNHNV; CDR2 reads YYDKDF (reference sequence). V was cut by 2 bases and J by 0 bases, with 5 bases left in between. This CDR3 region has 13 residues. Of note for this clonotype: No antigen is known for it.

TCRdb passed the RT-PCR reads through MiXCR, listing each CDR3 protein once. The sample contains under 800,000 distinct CDR3 sequences, approximately 15% of which appear only once. Study-level results: The authors suggested that every seasonal influenza vaccination recruits few new T cells.

This receptor was identified in a man over 45 who received an inactivated influenza vaccine. The source material was PBMCs from blood, sampled around 14 days before vaccination. The chain employs TRBV15 and TRBJ2-7; no reliable D call. The CDR3 loop is CATSRRVSYEQYF. The CDR3 DNA is TGTGCCACCAGCAGACGGGTCTCCTACGAGCAGTACTTC.